This TCR beta chain was profiled in a study of blood T cell repertoires in COVID-19. Study summary: Donors in the United States, Italy and Spain gave samples during acute or convalescent COVID-19. Sources were T cells, B-cell-depleted T cells, or PBMCs; the material itself was cDNA or gDNA.

Germline V gene sequence: CDR1 KGHDR, CDR2 SFDVKD. V was pared by 6 bases and J by 7 bases, with 18 bases between. The length of the CDR3 is 15 residues. How the authors handled the data: By means of reference gene primer amplification, nucleated cell counts were estimated. Profiling relied on immunoSEQ multiplex PCR, and the TCRdb table lists in-frame clones only, not all of them. That table is the source of V, J and clone size, and D and trimming were worked out from the DNA. Of around 230,000 clones detected, about 79% appear once; the ten largest clones hold over 7.5%. The sequencing input was peripheral blood. This sequence was found in an elderly woman with acute or convalescent COVID-19. The rearrangement uses TRBV24-1 and TRBJ2-1; D perhaps matches TRBD1 (6 bases). The CDR3 coding sequence is TGTGCCACCAGTCCAAGAGGGGGTAGGGGTAATGAGCAGTTCTTC. It specifies CATSPRGGRGNEQFF.